This entry is about one TCR beta chain. No antigen is known for it. This specimen comes from a study of T cell responses to AZD1222 COVID-19 vaccine. General study points: Spike was spanned by vaccine-associated CD4 TCRs, with dominance at 160-218 and 743-854. Most donors were white British and more were female, and clonal diversity was possibly underestimated. Baseline serology detected seropositivity in only a handful of AZD1222 recipients.

Trimming removed 6 bases from V and 4 bases from J, with 7 bases in between. Germline values: CDR1 MNHEY, CDR2 SMNVEV (reference sequence). The CDR3 sequence is 13 residues long. Profiled with immunoSEQ multiplex PCR; TCRdb holds only in-frame clones, not every one. The profile shows 100,000 or so clones, approximately 88% of them singletons. This sample comprised peripheral blood, obtained on day 0 of AZD1222 vaccination. The sequence was obtained from an adult in good health. V gene TRBV27 combines with J gene TRBJ1-6; D might be TRBD1 (5 bases). The CDR3 here is CASSGGYNSPLHF. The CDR3 nucleotides are TGTGCCAGCAGCGGGGGTTATAATTCACCCCTCCACTTT.